The 22 T cell receptor beta chains below all came from one sample that was sequenced in a study of cytomegalovirus exposure and HLA in healthy donors. Researchers ran the PCR with 60 Vbeta and 13 Jbeta primers. Generated by immunoSEQ multiplex PCR, the TCRdb table keeps only in-frame clones and is missing some. The listing records some 150,000 clones. The sample taken for sequencing was PBMCs. All receptors come from a woman aged 18 to 35 in good health and CMV-seronegative.

The gene calls are TRBV7-3 and TRBJ2-5, with TRBD1 matching over 9 bases. There are 15 residues in the CDR3. Germline lookup yields CDR1 SGHTA and CDR2 FQGTGA. J lost 5 bases, V lost 6 bases, and 10 bases had no gene match. In DNA form, the CDR3 reads TGTGCCAGCAGGCGAACGGGACAGGGAACGGAGACCCAGTACTTC. As protein: CASRRTGQGTETQYF.

V is TRBV7-9 and J is TRBJ1-1; D is perhaps TRBD1 (5 bases). Between the trimmed V and J ends, which lost 5 bases and 3 bases, there was a span of 13 bases. The germline V gene encodes CDR1 SEHNR and CDR2 FQNEAQ (reference sequence). This CDR3 is built from 14 residues. CDR3 bases: TGTGCCAGCAGCCCAGACAGTTGGGACACTGAAGCTTTCTTT. Its protein is CASSPDSWDTEAFF.

V is TRBV13 and J is TRBJ1-1, with D possibly TRBD1 on 5 matching bases. Trimming removed 4 bases at V and 2 bases at J, with 8 bases between. This CDR3 region has 13 residues. CDR1 is PRHDT and CDR2 is FYEKMQ in the germline V gene (reference sequence). The CDR3 spells CASSSDSNTEAFF. CDR3 coding DNA: TGTGCCAGCAGCTCCGACAGTAACACTGAAGCTTTCTTT.

This sequence joins TRBV5-8 and TRBJ2-3; tentatively, D is TRBD1 (5 bases). Germline-derived CDR1 and CDR2 are SGHTS and YDEGEE. The CDR3 totals 17 residues. The germline V and J ends were trimmed by 3 bases and 4 bases, with 21 bases remaining between them. CDR3 amino acids: CASSSLGEGPYPDTQYF. The CDR3 region has the DNA TGTGCCAGCAGCTCCCTAGGGGAAGGGCCATACCCAGATACGCAGTATTTT. Full variable domain (outside the CDR3, taken from reference TRBV5-8 and TRBJ2-3): EAGVTQSPTHLIKTRGQQATLRCSPISGHTSVYWYQQALGLGLQFLLWYDEGEERNRGNFPPRFSGRQFPNYSSELNVNALELEDSALYLCASSSLGEGPYPDTQYFGPGTRLTVL.

The rearrangement uses TRBV5-1 and TRBJ1-1; tentatively, D is TRBD1 (6 bases). Trimming pared 3 bases from V and 1 base from J, leaving 13 bases between. Germline V gives CDR1 SGHRS, CDR2 YFSETQ. The CDR3 spans 15 residues. CDR3 protein: CASSSTGWGNTEAFF. Written as DNA, the CDR3 is TGCGCCAGCAGCTCTACAGGGTGGGGGAACACTGAAGCTTTCTTT.

Note on this clone: A junction end diverges from the germline sequence, so it may reflect a read error. This chain connects TRBV7-7 to TRBJ1-1; D unresolved. The CDR3 is 16 amino acids. Germline V gives CDR1 SSHAT, CDR2 FNYEAQ (reference sequence). DNA for the CDR3: TGTGCTAGCAGCTTATTCGAGGTTGAGATGAACACTGAAGCTTTCTTT. Protein: CASSLFEVEMNTEAFF.

V usage is TRBV6-1 and J usage is TRBJ2-7, with D possibly TRBD2 on 6 matching bases. Trimming stripped 1 base from V and 2 bases from J, with 21 bases between. Germline V CDR1 and CDR2: MNHNS, SASEGT. The CDR3 contains 18 residues. The CDR3 DNA follows: TGTGCCAGCAGTGAAGGACCCTTGGTGGGGAGGACAACCTACGAGCAGTACTTC. Protein sequence: CASSEGPLVGRTTYEQYF.

V usage is TRBV28 and J usage is TRBJ1-2; possible D gene TRBD1, 6 bases. The CDR3 runs to 15 residues. The V end lost 5 bases, the J end lost 4 bases, and 17 bases lay between the germline ends. CDR1 MDHEN and CDR2 SYDVKM come from the germline V gene. CDR3 coding DNA: TGTGCCAGCAGTACCTTGGGGGCAGGGCTCTATGGCTACACCTTC. Encoded protein: CASSTLGAGLYGYTF.

This clone shows up as medium-sized by frequency. The chain links TRBV5-5 to TRBJ1-1; D remains unclear. Deletions cut 6 bases from V and 8 bases from J, with 11 bases between. Germline CDR1 reads SGHKS; CDR2 reads YYEKEE (reference sequence). The CDR3 is 11 residues long. In DNA form, the CDR3 reads TGTGCCAGCACGAGGGAGCGGGAAGCTTTCTTT. It encodes CASTREREAFF.

V gene TRBV11-2 combines with J gene TRBJ2-7, with D perhaps TRBD1 (6 bases). CDR1 and CDR2 from the germline V gene are SGHAT and FQNNGV. The CDR3 length is 16 residues. Between the trimmed V and J ends, which lost 5 bases and 0 bases, there was a span of 17 bases. CDR3 in DNA: TGTGCCAGCAGCCACATGAAAGGGGGAGCCTCCTACGAGCAGTACTTC. It yields the protein CASSHMKGGASYEQYF.

This sequence joins TRBV4-1 and TRBJ2-5, with a weak D call TRBD2 (5 bases). The closer fit of TRBJ2-7 to the DNA end suggests the J call may be wrong. This CDR3 is 13 amino acids long. CDR1 is MGHRA and CDR2 is YSYEKL in the germline V gene. DNA of the CDR3: TGCGCCAGCAGCCAAGTCGGGGAGCGCGAGCAGTACTTC. Protein product: CASSQVGEREQYF.

The rearrangement links TRBV10-3 to TRBJ2-7, with 7 positions matching TRBD1. CDR1 ENHRY and CDR2 SYGVKD come from the germline V gene. This CDR3 is built from 14 residues. With 3 bases clipped from V and 2 bases from J, the junction kept 4 bases outside the gene matches. CDR3 residues: CAISDGQDAYEQYV. CDR3 DNA sequence: TGTGCCATCAGTGATGGACAGGACGCCTACGAGCAGTACGTC.

The chain couples TRBV10-3 to TRBJ2-5; D unclear. V lost 7 bases, J lost 0 bases, and 6 bases lay in between. Germline V gene data show CDR1 as ENHRY and CDR2 as SYGVKD. The CDR3 length is 12 residues. This CDR3 reads CAITDNQETQYF. For the CDR3, the DNA is TGTGCCATCACAGACAACCAAGAGACCCAGTACTTC.

The chain is built from TRBV7-2 and TRBJ1-1; the D gene is possibly TRBD1 (5 bases). Germline CDR1 and CDR2: SGHTA and FQGNSA. V lost 2 bases and J 2 bases, leaving 9 bases between the germline ends. The CDR3 extends over 14 amino acids. The chain's CDR3 is CASSLTRVNTEAFF. The DNA for the CDR3 is TGTGCCAGCAGCTTAACCAGGGTCAACACTGAAGCTTTCTTT. Full variable domain (rest looked up from reference TRBV7-2 and TRBJ1-1): GAGVSQSPSNKVTEKGKDVELRCDPISGHTALYWYRQSLGQGLEFLIYFQGNSAPDKSGLPSDRFSAERTGGSVSTLTIQRTQQEDSAVYLCASSLTRVNTEAFFGQGTRLTVV.

V and J are TRBV27 and TRBJ1-2, with 7 bases matching TRBD1. J was trimmed by 8 bases and V by 2 bases; bases with no gene match: 5. This CDR3 comprises 13 residues. CDR1 and CDR2 (germline): MNHEY, SMNVEV (reference sequence). CDR3 DNA sequence: TGTGCCAGCAGTTTAGCAGGGGGTCGGGGCTACACCTTC. Translated: CASSLAGGRGYTF.

The chain links TRBV4-2 to TRBJ2-1, with 9 bases lining up with TRBD1. Germline assignment: CDR1 LGHNA and CDR2 YNFKEQ. The CDR3 consists of 18 residues. V was pared by 3 bases and J by 7 bases, with 16 bases of the junction left unmatched. The CDR3 DNA follows: TGTGCCAGCAGCCAGGGGATCCGCCGGGACAGGGTTGGAAATGAGCAGTTCTTC. Its translation: CASSQGIRRDRVGNEQFF.

The chain links TRBV2 to TRBJ2-3; D is uncertain. The germline V gene encodes CDR1 SNHLY and CDR2 FYNNEI. Trimming stripped 4 bases from V and 2 bases from J, with 10 bases between. The CDR3 runs 14 residues. The DNA of the CDR3 is TGTGCCAGCAGTGCGATTTCTAACACAGATACGCAGTATTTT. As protein: CASSAISNTDTQYF.

The V and J genes are TRBV2 and TRBJ1-6; 7 bases map to TRBD1. CDR3 length: 15 residues. After removal of 4 bases from V and 8 bases from J, the junction contained 8 bases not matched to a gene. From germline, CDR1 is SNHLY and CDR2 FYNNEI. Here the CDR3 DNA reads TGTGCCAGCAGTGGCGAGGGGGCCTCTCATTCACCCCTCCACTTT. Its translation: CASSGEGASHSPLHF.

This chain connects TRBV29-1 to TRBJ1-1, with D tentatively TRBD1 (6 bases). From germline, CDR1 is SQVTM and CDR2 ANQGSEA. Trimming pared 3 bases from V and 5 bases from J, leaving 16 bases between. This CDR3 region has 14 residues. The CDR3 bases are TGCAGCGTTGAGGTCAGGGGCCTTACGACTGAAGCTTTCTTT. Amino acid sequence: CSVEVRGLTTEAFF.

The rearrangement uses TRBV9 and TRBJ1-3, with D perhaps TRBD1 (6 bases). CDR1 and CDR2 from the germline V gene are SGDLS and YYNGEE. CDR3 length equals 14 residues. Trimming left V 4 bases short and J 3 bases short, with 11 bases between. The CDR3 sequence: CASSIGGVGNTIYF. As DNA, the CDR3 is TGTGCCAGCAGCATAGGGGGGGTTGGAAACACCATATATTTT.

CDR3 DNA sequence: TGCGCCAGCAGCCAAGACTCGGGGAATGGCTACACCTTC. The encoded protein is CASSQDSGNGYTF. The chain joins TRBV4-1 to TRBJ1-2; D gene unclear. From germline, CDR1 is MGHRA and CDR2 YSYEKL. V dropped 0 bases and J dropped 6 bases, with 8 bases sitting between them. This CDR3 has 13 residues.

The chain links TRBV5-4 to TRBJ2-5; 10 nucleotides match TRBD2. V was clipped by 4 bases and J by 5 bases; unmatched bases: 5. There are 14 residues in the CDR3. Germline V gene sequence: CDR1 SGHNT, CDR2 YYREEE (reference sequence). CDR3 bases: TGTGCCAGCAGCCAAGCAGCGGGGGGGGAGACCCAGTACTTC. It is translated as CASSQAAGGETQYF.